This TCR beta chain was profiled in a study of T cell responses to AZD1222 COVID-19 vaccine. This clone came up once. Its cognate antigen is unknown. Some second doses came at about 4 weeks and others at about 12 weeks; these were pooled. Measured with immunoSEQ multiplex PCR; TCRdb has only the in-frame clones, and not every one. Seen here are more than 95,000 clones, around 85% observed once, and the top ten hold almost 4.5%. Study conclusions and caveats: Donors were mostly white British, more females; clonal diversity possibly underestimated. Elevations in Spike-specific TCR breadth and depth followed administration of two AZD1222 doses.

This CDR3 region has 12 residues. Trimming took off 6 bases at V and 5 bases at J, with 8 bases between the two ends. Per the germline V gene, CDR1 is MDHEN and CDR2 is SYDVKM. The material was peripheral blood, obtained 28 days after the second AZD1222 dose. The rearrangement uses TRBV28 and TRBJ1-5; no clear D. The clonotype originates from an adult who received the AZD1222 COVID-19 vaccine. The CDR3 sequence: CASSPGYQPQHF. CDR3 DNA sequence: TGTGCCAGCAGCCCGGGTTATCAGCCCCAGCATTTT.